The next 15 T cell receptor beta chains were all read from a single sample in a study of cytomegalovirus exposure and HLA in healthy donors. Profiled with immunoSEQ multiplex PCR; TCRdb holds only in-frame clones, not every one. Of 150,000 to 250,000 clones listed, about three quarters are singletons. The sequenced sample consisted of PBMCs. The receptors stem from a woman in her twenties or thirties in good health and CMV-seronegative.

The chain is built from TRBV6-5 and TRBJ1-2, with TRBD1 matching over 11 bases. The V gene's germline CDR1 is MNHEY and CDR2 SVGAGI. The CDR3 has 14 residues. V was pared by 5 bases and J by 4 bases, with 3 bases of the junction left unmatched. The CDR3 loop reads CASSGQGARYGYTF. CDR3 coding DNA: TGTGCCAGCAGTGGACAGGGGGCACGCTATGGCTACACCTTC.

This chain links TRBV9 with TRBJ2-7; D is possibly TRBD1 (6 bases). V was shortened by 5 bases and J by 3 bases, with 18 bases between the two germline ends. The V gene's germline CDR1 is SGDLS and CDR2 YYNGEE. CDR3 length: 15 amino acids. CDR3 amino acids: CASSTRSGAVYEQYF. The CDR3, as DNA: TGTGCCAGCAGTACGCGGTCAGGGGCGGTCTACGAGCAGTACTTC.

V gene TRBV27 combines with J gene TRBJ1-5, with 10 bases identical to TRBD1. Germline CDR1 and CDR2: MNHEY and SMNVEV (reference sequence). This CDR3 comprises 16 residues. V dropped 1 base and J dropped 3; count of bases not matched to a gene: 3. This CDR3 is CASSLFGQGDNQPQHF. The CDR3 bases are TGTGCCAGCAGTTTATTCGGACAGGGGGACAATCAGCCCCAGCATTTT.

As regards this clone: Other DNA sequences in the same sample also yield this CDR3. The chain carries TRBV18 and TRBJ1-5; TRBD1 agrees at 9 bases. The V segment lost 6 bases and the J segment 4 bases; nucleotides outside the gene matches: 4. CDR3 length equals 14 residues. CDR1 KGHSH and CDR2 LQKENI come from the germline V gene. The CDR3 protein is CASSPGQGNQPQHF. Written as DNA, the CDR3 is TGTGCCAGCTCGCCGGGACAGGGAAATCAGCCCCAGCATTTT.

This chain connects TRBV5-1 to TRBJ1-4; 7 nucleotides align to TRBD1. After removal of 0 bases from V and 7 bases from J, the junction contained 3 bases not matched to a gene. Germline V gives CDR1 SGHRS, CDR2 YFSETQ. The CDR3 contains 14 residues. CDR3 DNA: TGCGCCAGCAGCTTGGCTCCAGGGGGTGAAAAACTGTTTTTT. It translates to CASSLAPGGEKLFF.

The genes are TRBV4-1 and TRBJ2-7; 9 bases line up with TRBD2. This CDR3 contains 15 residues. Germline CDR1 and CDR2: MGHRA and YSYEKL. V was pared by 4 bases and J by 5 bases, with 9 bases of the junction left unmatched. This CDR3 reads CASSLPSGVGDEQYF. In nucleotides, the CDR3 is TGCGCCAGCAGCCTTCCTAGCGGGGTGGGGGACGAGCAGTACTTC.

This chain joins TRBV19 and TRBJ1-1; the D gene is possibly TRBD1 (5 bases). The CDR3 runs 13 residues. Per germline, CDR1 LNHDA and CDR2 SQIVND (reference sequence). With 3 bases removed from V and 4 bases from J, the gap between germline ends came to 9 bases. The CDR3, as DNA: TGTGCCAGTAGTATGGAGGGGCGCACTGAAGCTTTCTTT. The encoded protein is CASSMEGRTEAFF.

The chain recombines TRBV28 with TRBJ2-1, with a possible D match to TRBD1 (5 bases). This CDR3 comprises 12 residues. CDR1 MDHEN and CDR2 SYDVKM come from the germline V gene. V lost 5 bases and J lost 9, with 11 bases in between. The CDR3 DNA follows: TGTGCCAGCAGTCGTCTCAGGGCTGAGCAGTTCTTC. Encoded protein: CASSRLRAEQFF.

The chain couples TRBV5-6 to TRBJ1-1; 10 bases line up with TRBD1. CDR1 and CDR2 (germline): SGHDT, YYEEEE. The junction had 3 bases not matched to a gene; V was cut back by 3 bases and J by 7 bases. The CDR3 runs 13 residues. The CDR3 spells CASSWDRGIEAFF. In nucleotides, the CDR3 is TGTGCCAGCAGCTGGGACAGGGGAATTGAAGCTTTCTTT.

The chain couples TRBV5-1 to TRBJ2-5, with 7 bases identical to TRBD1. The germline V gene encodes CDR1 SGHRS and CDR2 YFSETQ. J lost 1 base, V lost 0 bases, and 0 bases had no gene match. The CDR3 is made up of 14 amino acids. CDR3 nucleotides: TGCGCCAGCAGCTTGGGGGACAGCCAAGAGACCCAGTACTTC. Translation gives CASSLGDSQETQYF.

The chain uses TRBV9 and TRBJ1-2; 11 positions agree with TRBD1. This CDR3 is built from 16 residues. V was pared by 4 bases and J by 4 bases, with 9 bases of the junction left unmatched. Germline V CDR1 and CDR2: SGDLS, YYNGEE. The CDR3 sequence is CASSPSGQGAGYGYTF. The CDR3 DNA sequence: TGTGCCAGCAGCCCCTCAGGACAGGGGGCTGGCTATGGCTACACCTTC.

The V gene is TRBV21-1, the J gene TRBJ1-1. TRBV21-1 counts as a pseudogene. The CDR3 runs to 19 residues. Here the CDR3 DNA reads TGTGCCAGCAGCCCTGAAGAACCCGGGACATCCGGGAGGTACACTGAAGCTTTCTTT. It specifies CASSPEEPGTSGRYTEAFF.

Notes on this clone: One end of the junction fails to match germline, which may point to a read error. The gene calls are TRBV27 and TRBJ1-1, with 8 bases matching TRBD1. The germline V gene encodes CDR1 MNHEY and CDR2 SMNVEV (reference sequence). CDR3 size: 14 residues. CDR3 sequence (DNA): TGTGCCAGCAGTATATCAGGGGGCAACACTGAAGCTTTCTTT. It encodes CASSISGGNTEAFF.

This chain links TRBV30 with TRBJ2-7; 7 bases map to TRBD1. Trimming cost V 2 bases and J 0 bases; bases outside gene matches: 7. Germline values: CDR1 GTSNPN, CDR2 SVGIG (reference sequence). The CDR3 totals 15 residues. In DNA, the CDR3 is TGTGCCTGGAGTCTGGGACAGCCGAGCTCCTACGAGCAGTACTTC. This gives the protein CAWSLGQPSSYEQYF.

This sequence joins TRBV28 and TRBJ1-2; 9 positions agree with TRBD1. Losses at the gene ends were 5 bases for V and 4 bases for J; bases not matched to a gene: 8. The CDR3 is 15 amino acids. The V gene's germline CDR1 is MDHEN and CDR2 SYDVKM. CDR3 in DNA: TGTGCCAGCAGTGAACAGGGGGCGATGGGCTATGGCTACACCTTC. Translated, it gives CASSEQGAMGYGYTF.